Sequencing of this TCR beta chain was carried out in a study of tumor-infiltrating lymphocytes in primary liver carcinoma. Extraction also yielded germline DNA, while blood RNA was obtained from unsorted whole blood. Trimming stripped 3 bases from V and 12 bases from J, with 12 bases between. Germline-derived CDR1 and CDR2 are SGHAT and FQDESV (reference sequence). The CDR3 contains 12 residues. Constant-region priming of roughly 490 ng total RNA yielded TCR beta cDNA. Slightly modified ARM-PCR, run as three nested multiplex PCR rounds, produced the TCR beta libraries. Two initial PCR rounds of about 10 cycles each paired TRBV1-TRBV30 forward primers with a C-beta reverse primer. In TCRdb, the multiplex PCR reads were re-called with MiXCR into one record per CDR3 protein. The sample records fewer than 350,000 distinct CDR3 sequences, about 61% being singletons.

The TCR sequence derives from a man in his forties with primary liver carcinoma and hepatitis B virus infection. The V gene is TRBV11-1, the J gene TRBJ2-1; D gene uncertain. The material sequenced was peripheral blood. The CDR3: CASSFGWSGQFF. The CDR3 nucleotides read TGTGCCAGCAGCTTCGGTTGGAGTGGGCAGTTCTTC.